The entry below describes one T cell receptor (beta chain). Its matching antigen is unknown. This specimen belongs to a study of cytomegalovirus exposure and HLA in healthy donors. General study findings and limits: TCR association rates varied by HLA locus in a later analysis, with DRB1 highest and HLA-C lowest.

The PCR made use of 60 Vbeta and 13 Jbeta primers. The protocol was immunoSEQ multiplex PCR, while the TCRdb copy is restricted to in-frame clones and leaves out a portion. This repertoire shows some 130,000 clones, roughly 60% found once; its top ten account for more than 8%. The germline V gene encodes CDR1 SGHTA and CDR2 FQGNSA. There are 13 residues in the CDR3. Trimming shortened V by 4 bases and J by 4 bases, and 11 bases separated the two germline ends. The sample taken for sequencing was PBMCs. The source of this sequence is a man aged 35-49 years in good health and CMV-seropositive. The chain is built from TRBV7-2 and TRBJ2-7; no clear D gene. The CDR3 region is CASSSTKLYEQYF. Written as DNA, the CDR3 is TGTGCCAGCAGCTCCACTAAACTATACGAGCAGTACTTC.